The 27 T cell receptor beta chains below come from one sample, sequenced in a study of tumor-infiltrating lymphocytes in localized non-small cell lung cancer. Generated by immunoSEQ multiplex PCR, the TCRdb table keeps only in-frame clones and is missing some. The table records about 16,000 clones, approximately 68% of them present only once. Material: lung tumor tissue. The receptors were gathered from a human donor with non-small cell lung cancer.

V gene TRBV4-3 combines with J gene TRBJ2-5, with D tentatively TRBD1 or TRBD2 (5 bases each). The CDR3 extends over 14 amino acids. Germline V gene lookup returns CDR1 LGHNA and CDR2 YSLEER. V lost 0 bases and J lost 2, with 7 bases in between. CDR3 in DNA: TGCGCCAGCAGCCAAGATTGGGGGCAAGAGACCCAGTACTTC. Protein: CASSQDWGQETQYF.

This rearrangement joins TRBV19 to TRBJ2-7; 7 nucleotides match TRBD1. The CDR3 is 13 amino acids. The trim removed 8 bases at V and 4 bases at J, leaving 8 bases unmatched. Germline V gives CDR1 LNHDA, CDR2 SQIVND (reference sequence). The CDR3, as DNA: TGTGCCAGTCGACAGGGAAACTTATACGAGCAGTACTTC. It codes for CASRQGNLYEQYF.

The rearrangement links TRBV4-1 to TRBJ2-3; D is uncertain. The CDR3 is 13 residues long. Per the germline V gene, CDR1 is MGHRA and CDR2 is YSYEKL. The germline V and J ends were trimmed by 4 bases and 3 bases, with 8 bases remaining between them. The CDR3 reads CASSPSKTDTQYF. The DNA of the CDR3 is TGCGCCAGCAGCCCCAGTAAGACAGATACGCAGTATTTT.

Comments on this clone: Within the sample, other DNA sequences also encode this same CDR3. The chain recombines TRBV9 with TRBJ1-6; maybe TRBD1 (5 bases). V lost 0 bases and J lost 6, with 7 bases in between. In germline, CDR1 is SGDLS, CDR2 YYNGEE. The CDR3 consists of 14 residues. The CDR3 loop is CASSVGDGNSPLHF. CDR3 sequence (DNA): TGTGCCAGCAGCGTAGGGGACGGTAATTCACCCCTCCACTTT.

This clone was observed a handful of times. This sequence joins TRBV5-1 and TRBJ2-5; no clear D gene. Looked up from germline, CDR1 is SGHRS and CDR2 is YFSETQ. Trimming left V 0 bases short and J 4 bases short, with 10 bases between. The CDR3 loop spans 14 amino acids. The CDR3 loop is CASSLERIGETQYF. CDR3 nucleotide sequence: TGCGCCAGCAGCTTGGAACGGATCGGAGAGACCCAGTACTTC.

The CDR3 coding sequence is TGTGCCAGTAGTATGGATCTAGCGGGGGGGCCTCACAATGAGCAGTTCTTC. Its protein is CASSMDLAGGPHNEQFF. The chain employs TRBV19 and TRBJ2-1, with 12 bases identical to TRBD2. Germline CDR1 is LNHDA and CDR2 is SQIVND (reference sequence). The trim removed 3 bases at V and 5 bases at J, leaving 8 bases unmatched. The CDR3 sequence is 17 residues long.

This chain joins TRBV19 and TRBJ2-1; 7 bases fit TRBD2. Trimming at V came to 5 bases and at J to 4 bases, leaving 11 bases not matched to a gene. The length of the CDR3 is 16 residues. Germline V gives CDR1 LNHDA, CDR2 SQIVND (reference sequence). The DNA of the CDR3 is TGTGCCAGTAGTCATAGCAGCGGGACTAAATACAATGAGCAGTTCTTC. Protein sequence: CASSHSSGTKYNEQFF.

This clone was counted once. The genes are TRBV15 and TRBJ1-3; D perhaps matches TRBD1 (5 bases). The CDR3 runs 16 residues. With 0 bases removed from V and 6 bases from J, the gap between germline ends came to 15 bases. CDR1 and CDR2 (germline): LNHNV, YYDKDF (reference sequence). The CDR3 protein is CATSRDLDSLQNTIYF. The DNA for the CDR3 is TGTGCCACCAGCAGAGATCTCGACAGTCTGCAAAACACCATATATTTT. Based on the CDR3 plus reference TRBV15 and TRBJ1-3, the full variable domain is DAMVIQNPRYQVTQFGKPVTLSCSQTLNHNVMYWYQQKSSQAPKLLFHYYDKDFNNEADTPDNFQSRRPNTSFCFLDIRSPGLGDTAMYLCATSRDLDSLQNTIYFGEGSWLTVV.

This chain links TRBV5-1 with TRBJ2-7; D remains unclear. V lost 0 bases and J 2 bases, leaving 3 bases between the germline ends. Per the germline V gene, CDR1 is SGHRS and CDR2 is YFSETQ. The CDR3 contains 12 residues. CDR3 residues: CASSLGAYEQYF. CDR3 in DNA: TGCGCCAGCAGCTTGGGAGCCTACGAGCAGTACTTC. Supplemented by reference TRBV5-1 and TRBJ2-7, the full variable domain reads KAGVTQTPRYLIKTRGQQVTLSCSPISGHRSVSWYQQTPGQGLQFLFEYFSETQRNKGNFPGRFSGRQFSNSRSEMNVSTLELGDSALYLCASSLGAYEQYFGPGTRLTVT.

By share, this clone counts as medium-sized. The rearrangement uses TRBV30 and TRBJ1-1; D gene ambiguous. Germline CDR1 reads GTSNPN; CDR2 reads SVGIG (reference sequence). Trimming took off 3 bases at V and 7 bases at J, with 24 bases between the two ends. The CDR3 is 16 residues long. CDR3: CAWSEERGREVIEAFF. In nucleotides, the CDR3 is TGTGCCTGGAGCGAGGAAAGAGGGAGGGAAGTAATTGAAGCTTTCTTT.

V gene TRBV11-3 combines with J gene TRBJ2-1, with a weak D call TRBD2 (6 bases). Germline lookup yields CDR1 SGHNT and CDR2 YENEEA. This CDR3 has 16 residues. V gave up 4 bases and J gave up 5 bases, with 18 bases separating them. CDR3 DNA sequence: TGTGCCAGCAGCTCTTCCAGCGCGACTAGTGACAATGAGCAGTTCTTC. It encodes CASSSSSATSDNEQFF.

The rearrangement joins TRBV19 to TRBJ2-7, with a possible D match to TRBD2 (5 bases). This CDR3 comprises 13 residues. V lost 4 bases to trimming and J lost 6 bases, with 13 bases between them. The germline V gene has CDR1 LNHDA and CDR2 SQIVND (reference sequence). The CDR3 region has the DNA TGTGCCAGTAGTACCCGACTACTCGGCGAGCAGTACTTC. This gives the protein CASSTRLLGEQYF.

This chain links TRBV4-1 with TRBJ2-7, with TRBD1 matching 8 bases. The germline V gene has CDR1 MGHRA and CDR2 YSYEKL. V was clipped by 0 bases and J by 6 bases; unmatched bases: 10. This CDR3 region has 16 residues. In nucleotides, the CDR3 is TGCGCCAGCAGCCAAGATCCAAGGCAGGGGGCTGGCGAGCAGTACTTC. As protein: CASSQDPRQGAGEQYF.

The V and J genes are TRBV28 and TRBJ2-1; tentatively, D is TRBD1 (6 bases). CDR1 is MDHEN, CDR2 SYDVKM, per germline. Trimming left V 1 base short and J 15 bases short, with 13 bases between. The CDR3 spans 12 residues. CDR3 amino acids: CASSLSAGTPFF. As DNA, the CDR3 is TGTGCCAGCAGTTTATCCGCCGGGACACCGTTCTTC.

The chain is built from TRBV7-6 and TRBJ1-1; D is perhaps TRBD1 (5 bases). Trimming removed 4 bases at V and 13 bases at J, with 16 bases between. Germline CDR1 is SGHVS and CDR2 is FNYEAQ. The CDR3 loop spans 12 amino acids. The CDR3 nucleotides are TGTGCCAGCAGCTCCCATCGAGGGGTAGTTTTCTTT. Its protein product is CASSSHRGVVFF.

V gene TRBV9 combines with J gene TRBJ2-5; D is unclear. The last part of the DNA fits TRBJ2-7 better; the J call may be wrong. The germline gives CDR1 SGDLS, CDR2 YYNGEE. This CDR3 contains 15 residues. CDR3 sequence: CASSVGQVPSYEQYF. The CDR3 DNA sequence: TGTGCCAGCAGCGTAGGCCAGGTACCCTCCTACGAGCAGTACTTC.

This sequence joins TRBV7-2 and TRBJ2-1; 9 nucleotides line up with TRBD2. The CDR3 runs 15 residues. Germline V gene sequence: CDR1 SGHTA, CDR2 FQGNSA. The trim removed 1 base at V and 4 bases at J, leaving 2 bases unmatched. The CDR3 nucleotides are TGTGCCAGCAGCTTAGATAGCGGGGGATACAATGAGCAGTTCTTC. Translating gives CASSLDSGGYNEQFF.

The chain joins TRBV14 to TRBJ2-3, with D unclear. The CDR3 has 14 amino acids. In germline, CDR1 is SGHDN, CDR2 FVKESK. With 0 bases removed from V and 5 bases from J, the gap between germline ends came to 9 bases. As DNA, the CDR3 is TGTGCCAGCAGCCAAGAGAAAAAATTAGATACGCAGTATTTT. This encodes CASSQEKKLDTQYF.

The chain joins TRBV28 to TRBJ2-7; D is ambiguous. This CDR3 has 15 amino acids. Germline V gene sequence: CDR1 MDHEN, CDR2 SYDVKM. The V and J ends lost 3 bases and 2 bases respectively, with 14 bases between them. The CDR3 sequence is CASSFVSFQPYEQYF. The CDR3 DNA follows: TGTGCCAGCAGTTTTGTTTCCTTCCAACCCTACGAGCAGTACTTC.

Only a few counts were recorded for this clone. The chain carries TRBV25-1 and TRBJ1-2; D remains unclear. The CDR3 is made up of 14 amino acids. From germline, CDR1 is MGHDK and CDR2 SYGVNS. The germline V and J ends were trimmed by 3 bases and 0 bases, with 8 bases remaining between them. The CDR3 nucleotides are TGTGCCAGCAGTGATCACACGTCTAACTATGGCTACACCTTC. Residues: CASSDHTSNYGYTF.

This chain's CDR3 is CASSLVGGPTNSPLHF. The CDR3 DNA is TGCGCCAGCAGCTTGGTCGGGGGGCCTACGAATTCACCCCTCCACTTT. The chain has TRBV5-1 and TRBJ1-6, with D possibly TRBD1 on 6 matching bases. Trimming stripped 0 bases from V and 7 bases from J, with 14 bases between. Per germline, CDR1 SGHRS and CDR2 YFSETQ. This CDR3 has 16 residues.

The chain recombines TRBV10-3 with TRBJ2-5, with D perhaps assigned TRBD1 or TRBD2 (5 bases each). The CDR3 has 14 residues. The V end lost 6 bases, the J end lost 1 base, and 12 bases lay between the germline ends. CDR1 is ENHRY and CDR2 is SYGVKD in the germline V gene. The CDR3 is CAIRDGTAQETQYF. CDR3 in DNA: TGTGCCATCAGGGATGGGACGGCCCAAGAGACCCAGTACTTC.

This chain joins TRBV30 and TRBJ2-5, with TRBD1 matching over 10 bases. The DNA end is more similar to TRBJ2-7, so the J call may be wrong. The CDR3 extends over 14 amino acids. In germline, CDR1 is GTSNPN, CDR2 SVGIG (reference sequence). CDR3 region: CAWSAGDRGYEQYF. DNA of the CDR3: TGTGCCTGGAGTGCCGGGGACAGGGGCTACGAGCAGTACTTC.

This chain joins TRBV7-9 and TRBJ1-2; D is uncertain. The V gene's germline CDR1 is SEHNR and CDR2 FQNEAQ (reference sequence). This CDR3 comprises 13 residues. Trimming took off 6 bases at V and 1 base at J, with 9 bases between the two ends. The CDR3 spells CASRNQYNYGYTF. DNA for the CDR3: TGTGCCAGCAGGAACCAGTATAACTATGGCTACACCTTC.

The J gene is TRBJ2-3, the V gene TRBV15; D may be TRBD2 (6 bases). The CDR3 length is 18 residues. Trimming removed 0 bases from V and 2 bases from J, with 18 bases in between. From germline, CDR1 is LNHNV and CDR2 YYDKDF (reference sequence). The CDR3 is CATSRDKWGESFTDTQYF. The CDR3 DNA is TGTGCCACCAGCAGAGATAAATGGGGGGAATCTTTCACAGATACGCAGTATTTT.

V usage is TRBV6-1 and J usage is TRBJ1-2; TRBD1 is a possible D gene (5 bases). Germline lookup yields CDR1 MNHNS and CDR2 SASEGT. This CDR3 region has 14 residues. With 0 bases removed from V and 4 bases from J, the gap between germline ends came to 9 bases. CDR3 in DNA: TGTGCCAGCAGTGAAGCGTGGCAGGGCTATGGCTACACCTTC. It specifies CASSEAWQGYGYTF.

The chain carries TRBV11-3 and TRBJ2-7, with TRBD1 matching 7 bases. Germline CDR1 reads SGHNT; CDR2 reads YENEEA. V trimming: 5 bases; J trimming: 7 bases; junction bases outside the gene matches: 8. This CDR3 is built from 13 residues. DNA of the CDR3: TGTGCCAGCAGCCGTGACAGGGTCGGGGAGCAGTACTTC. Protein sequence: CASSRDRVGEQYF. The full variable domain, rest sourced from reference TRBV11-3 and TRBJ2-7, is EAGVVQSPRYKIIEKKQPVAFWCNPISGHNTLYWYLQNLGQGPELLIRYENEEAVDDSQLPKDRFSAERLKGVDSTLKIQPAELGDSAVYLCASSRDRVGEQYFGPGTRLTVT.